This T cell receptor (beta chain) is drawn from a study of cytomegalovirus exposure and HLA in healthy donors. Points from the study as a whole: In vitro checks showed that a few CMV-associated chains really do target CMV antigens. According to a subsequent analysis, TCR clusters identified in the first cohort showed a tendency to co-occur across the approximately 120 validation repertoires.

Note on this clone: The antigen is undetermined.

Measured with immunoSEQ multiplex PCR; TCRdb has only the in-frame clones, and not every one. The data contain 43,000 or so clones, around nine tenths of them singletons. V was trimmed by 2 bases and J by 3 bases, leaving 8 bases between them. CDR1 and CDR2 from the germline V gene are MNHEY and SVGAGI. There are 15 residues in the CDR3. The sequence derives from a man aged 18 to 30 in good health and CMV-seronegative. The chain has TRBV6-5 and TRBJ2-6; no firm D call. The sample comprised PBMCs. DNA of the CDR3: TGTGCCAGCAGTTACGCGCTGGTTGGGGCCAACGTCCTGACTTTC. Encoded protein: CASSYALVGANVLTF.